Listed below are T cell receptor beta chains from one sample, sequenced in a study of blood T cells in healthy people across ages. TCRdb independently ran MiXCR on the 5' RACE reads; one entry per CDR3 protein. The table has roughly 720,000 distinct CDR3 sequences, about 48% seen once; the top ten hold approximately 40%. The sequencing sample was made of blood. These receptors were obtained from a man older than 75 in good health. The CDR3 runs from the conserved cysteine through the conserved F or W. A D gene is named only where the DNA matches it firmly. Part of the rows lack a size; the others show once, few, many or a class for expanded clones.

CDR3 length	J gene	clone size	V gene	D gene	CDR3 DNA	CDR3 protein
14	TRBJ1-2	-	TRBV5-6	-	TGTGCCAGGTTTGAGGTCCTTCGGCACTATGGCTACACCTTC	CARFEVLRHYGYTF
13	TRBJ2-3	few	TRBV6-2/TRBV6-3	-	TGTGCCAGCACCACCGGGACACGATCGAACGCGTATTTT	CASTTGTRSNAYF
16	TRBJ2-1	-	TRBV15	-	TGTGCCACCAGCAGAGTTCGAGGCCAAACCTACAATGAGCAGTTCTTC	CATSRVRGQTYNEQFF
15	TRBJ1-2	-	TRBV28	TRBD1	TGTGCCAGCAGTTTTGGTGACAGGGAATTCTACGGCTACACCTTC	CASSFGDREFYGYTF
15	TRBJ1-1	-	TRBV6-5	-	TGTGCCAGCGTCGGACGTCACCCCATGAACACTGAAGCTTTCTTT	CASVGRHPMNTEAFF
18	TRBJ2-1	-	TRBV3-1	-	TGTGCCAGCAGCCAAGAAGGGGGTCCCCGCTCCTCCTACAATGAGCAGTTCTTC	CASSQEGGPRSSYNEQFF
16	TRBJ2-3	few	TRBV7-2	-	TGTGCCAGCAGCTTAACCCAGGGTACAAATTCAGATACGCAGTATTTT	CASSLTQGTNSDTQYF
14	TRBJ2-5	-	TRBV5-1	TRBD2	TGCGCCAGCAGCTTGTCGGGAGGGTCTCAAGAGCAGTACTTC	CASSLSGGSQEQYF
12	TRBJ2-1	-	TRBV6-5	-	TGTGCCAGCATTACCTCGACTAGAGATGAGTTCTTC	CASITSTRDEFF
13	TRBJ1-1	-	TRBV20-1	-	TGCAGTGCCCCCACGACAGTAAACACTGAAGCTTTCTTT	CSAPTTVNTEAFF
15	TRBJ2-3	few	TRBV28	-	TGTGCCAGCAGTTTATCCGGGACACAGCACAGATACGCGTATTTT	CASSLSGTQHRYAYF
14	TRBJ1-2	-	TRBV6-4	-	TGTGCCAGCAGTGGGGGCCCTCGGGCCTGGGGCTACACCTTC	CASSGGPRAWGYTF
18	TRBJ1-5	once	TRBV5-1	-	TGCGCCAGCAGCTTGGAAGGCGTGGAGGGCGGGGACAATCAGCCCCAGCATTTT	CASSLEGVEGGDNQPQHF
16	TRBJ2-1	few	TRBV28	-	TGTGCCAGCAGTGTACACCGGGACGAGAGCTACAATGAGCAGTTCTTC	CASSVHRDESYNEQFF
11	TRBJ2-3	-	TRBV20-1	-	TGCAGTGCCCAGAGAGCAGATACGCAGTATTTT	CSAQRADTQYF
14	TRBJ2-1	few	TRBV5-1	TRBD1	TGCGCCAGCAGCCAGGACAGGGTCGGGAATGAGCAGTTCTTC	CASSQDRVGNEQFF
16	TRBJ2-1	-	TRBV18	-	TGTGCCAGCTCACCACCTCTCCTCTTTGACTACAATGAGCAGTTCTTC	CASSPPLLFDYNEQFF
14	TRBJ2-5	-	TRBV28	-	TGTGCCAGCAGCCAAGAGGGGAAGCGAGAGACCCAGTACTTC	CASSQEGKRETQYF
13	TRBJ2-3	-	TRBV10-3	-	TGTGCCATCAGTCAAGAAGAGCACAGATACGCGTATTTT	CAISQEEHRYAYF
14	TRBJ1-5	-	TRBV6-6	TRBD1	TGTGCCAGCATTCCAGGGGGGTCAGATCAGCCCCAGCATTTT	CASIPGGSDQPQHF
17	TRBJ1-5	-	TRBV7-2	-	TGTGCCAGCAGCCCCCGGGCAGAGCCTTATAGCAATCAGCCCCAGCATTTT	CASSPRAEPYSNQPQHF
17	TRBJ2-1	-	TRBV11-2	TRBD2	TGTGCCGGCAGCTTAAGGCTAGCGGGAGTTGGGTACAATGAGCAGTTCTTC	CAGSLRLAGVGYNEQFF
13	TRBJ1-4	-	TRBV7-3	-	TGTGCCAGCAGCCCCCGTATTAATGAAAAACTGTTTTTT	CASSPRINEKLFF
16	TRBJ2-7	once	TRBV5-1	-	TGCGCCAGCAGCTGGGGCGTAGACCGCAACTCCTACGAGCAGTACTTC	CASSWGVDRNSYEQYF
13	TRBJ2-1	-	TRBV6-5	TRBD2	TGTGCCAGCAGAACCGCCGGGGGGTGTGAGCAGTTCTTC	CASRTAGGCEQFF
13	TRBJ1-3	-	TRBV20-1	-	TGCAGTGCATGGCAAGGGAATGAAAACACCATATATTTT	CSAWQGNENTIYF
14	TRBJ2-1	many	TRBV29-1	-	TGCAGCGCTATGGGACGGATGGGTCCCAATGAGCAGTTCTTC	CSAMGRMGPNEQFF
14	TRBJ1-4	-	TRBV4-1	-	TGCGCCAGCAGCCAACTACCGGCGGCGGGAAAACTGTTTTTT	CASSQLPAAGKLFF
16	TRBJ2-1	-	TRBV16	-	TGTGCCAGCAGCCAATCGGGGCCTAGCTCCTACAATGAGCAGTTCTTC	CASSQSGPSSYNEQFF
15	TRBJ1-2	-	TRBV11-2	-	TGTGCCAGCAGCTTAGATACAGGCCGCAACTATGGCTACACCTTC	CASSLDTGRNYGYTF
14	TRBJ1-2	-	TRBV14	-	TGTGCCAGCAGCCAAGTGGACTCTGAGGGTGGCTACACCTTC	CASSQVDSEGGYTF
10	TRBJ2-7	few	TRBV25-1	-	TGTGCCAGCGGGGAGTACGAGCAGTACTTC	CASGEYEQYF